Each of the 21 T cell receptor beta chains below was sequenced from the same sample in a study of graft-versus-host responses after intestinal transplantation. Sequencing was performed with immunoSEQ multiplex PCR; in TCRdb, only in-frame clones are kept and a portion is missing. This table has about 98,000 clones, roughly 82% appearing once. The sequencing here drew on PBMCs, taken 255 days after intestinal transplant. The receptors come from a human patient who received an intestinal transplant, so some T cells may come from the graft donor.

V gene TRBV4-2 combines with J gene TRBJ2-5, with 9 bases identical to TRBD2. The CDR3 is 17 residues long. Looked up from germline, CDR1 is LGHNA and CDR2 is YNFKEQ. J was trimmed by 2 bases and V by 3 bases; bases with no gene match: 10. The CDR3 DNA reads TGTGCCAGCAGCCACCGGTTAGCGGGGGCCTTACAAGAGACCCAGTACTTC. This codes for CASSHRLAGALQETQYF.

The V call is TRBV2, the J call TRBJ1-3; D not certain. The V end was cut by 1 base, the J end by 2 bases, with 12 bases between. Per the germline V gene, CDR1 is SNHLY and CDR2 is FYNNEI. This CDR3 contains 16 residues. CDR3 region: CASSEVVDFTGNTIYF. The CDR3 DNA follows: TGTGCCAGCAGTGAAGTGGTGGACTTTACTGGAAACACCATATATTTT.

DNA for the CDR3: TGCGCCAGCAGTCAAACAGGGGGTGGGCTCTATGGCTACACCTTC. This gives the protein CASSQTGGGLYGYTF. The rearrangement joins TRBV4-3 to TRBJ1-2; 8 bases are shared with TRBD1. This CDR3 is built from 15 residues. CDR1 and CDR2 from the germline V gene are LGHNA and YSLEER. Unmatched junction bases numbered 10, after V lost 6 bases and J lost 4 bases.

The V call is TRBV19, the J call TRBJ2-3; tentatively, D is TRBD1 or TRBD2 (6 bases each). V gave up 5 bases and J gave up 2 bases, with 11 bases separating them. This CDR3 region has 14 residues. Germline CDR1 LNHDA, CDR2 SQIVND (reference sequence). The CDR3 loop is CASSPRGLTDTQYF. CDR3 DNA: TGTGCCAGTAGTCCCCGGGGGCTCACAGATACGCAGTATTTT.

This clone has just a few counts. The chain employs TRBV7-2 and TRBJ1-3; D is ambiguous. Trimming took 5 bases from V and 4 from J, leaving 15 bases between them. The CDR3 extends over 15 amino acids. Germline V gene sequence: CDR1 SGHTA, CDR2 FQGNSA. CDR3 amino acids: CASSSLMGSGNTIYF. The CDR3, as DNA: TGTGCCAGCAGCAGCCTGATGGGATCCGGAAACACCATATATTTT.

The chain recombines TRBV5-4 with TRBJ1-2; 7 bases match TRBD1. V was pared by 4 bases and J by 3 bases, with 15 bases of the junction left unmatched. CDR3 length: 17 residues. Germline CDR1 and CDR2: SGHNT and YYREEE (reference sequence). The CDR3 nucleotides read TGTGCCAGCAGCAAAGCCAACCGACAGGGAACAGACTATGGCTACACCTTC. Translating gives CASSKANRQGTDYGYTF.

The chain joins TRBV15 to TRBJ2-5, with D uncertain. CDR1 and CDR2 (germline): LNHNV, YYDKDF (reference sequence). Trimming stripped 0 bases from V and 5 bases from J, with 4 bases between. This CDR3 contains 12 residues. CDR3 loop: CATSRDWETQYF. The DNA of the CDR3 is TGTGCCACCAGCAGAGATTGGGAGACCCAGTACTTC.

The rearrangement links TRBV4-1 to TRBJ2-5, with D perhaps TRBD2 (6 bases). CDR3 length: 18 amino acids. The V gene's germline CDR1 is MGHRA and CDR2 YSYEKL. Deletions cut 0 bases from V and 2 bases from J, with 19 bases between. The DNA of the CDR3 is TGCGCCAGCAGCCAAGATTGGCCTCCCGCGGGGCCACAAGAGACCCAGTACTTC. Translated, it gives CASSQDWPPAGPQETQYF.

The V call is TRBV9, the J call TRBJ1-1; maybe TRBD1 (5 bases). Germline V CDR1 and CDR2: SGDLS, YYNGEE. V was shortened by 0 bases and J by 2 bases, with 11 bases between the two germline ends. CDR3 length: 15 amino acids. The CDR3 sequence: CASSVASGGNTEAFF. For the CDR3, the DNA is TGTGCCAGCAGCGTAGCTTCGGGGGGAAACACTGAAGCTTTCTTT.

The chain has TRBV5-1 and TRBJ1-2; D unclear. Per germline, CDR1 SGHRS and CDR2 YFSETQ. Trimming removed 3 bases at V and 3 bases at J, with 3 bases between. There are 11 residues in the CDR3. The CDR3 bases are TGCGCCAGCAGCTCAGACTATGGCTACACCTTC. It specifies CASSSDYGYTF.

The rearrangement links TRBV6-5 to TRBJ2-1, with 7 bases lining up with TRBD1. The J segment lost 2 bases and the V segment lost 0 bases, leaving 1 base of the junction unmatched. Germline CDR1 and CDR2: MNHEY and SVGAGI. The CDR3 runs to 15 residues. In DNA form, the CDR3 reads TGTGCCAGCAGTTACTCGGGACAGACCTACAATGAGCAGTTCTTC. Translating gives CASSYSGQTYNEQFF.

The gene calls are TRBV27 and TRBJ2-7, with 9 positions matching TRBD2. V trimming: 3 bases; J trimming: 7 bases; junction bases outside the gene matches: 10. Germline-derived CDR1 and CDR2 are MNHEY and SMNVEV (reference sequence). CDR3 length equals 15 residues. CDR3 sequence reads: CASSFLGGRAVEQYF. DNA for the CDR3: TGTGCCAGCAGTTTCCTGGGCGGGAGGGCCGTTGAGCAGTACTTC.

The rearrangement uses TRBV28 and TRBJ1-2; 8 bases line up with TRBD1. Germline V lookup: CDR1 MDHEN, CDR2 SYDVKM. V was clipped by 3 bases and J by 8 bases; unmatched bases: 11. The CDR3 is made up of 15 amino acids. CDR3 coding DNA: TGTGCCAGCAGTTTTCAGGGGGCCCCCACTTGGGGCTACACCTTC. This gives the protein CASSFQGAPTWGYTF.

On this clone itself: The sample contains more than one DNA sequence encoding this CDR3. The chain combines TRBV5-1 with TRBJ1-2, with D possibly being TRBD1 (5 bases). The CDR3 sequence is 14 residues long. CDR1 SGHRS and CDR2 YFSETQ come from the germline V gene. Trimming removed 0 bases from V and 3 bases from J, with 9 bases in between. CDR3 sequence reads: CASSLGDRDYGYTF. The CDR3 DNA follows: TGCGCCAGCAGCTTGGGGGACCGGGACTATGGCTACACCTTC.

The chain recombines TRBV6-6 with TRBJ1-5; no clear D. In germline, CDR1 is MNHNY, CDR2 SVGAGI (reference sequence). The CDR3 sequence is 14 residues long. V was shortened by 2 bases and J by 0 bases, with 5 bases between the two germline ends. The CDR3 is CASSYTGSNQPQHF. The CDR3 DNA is TGTGCCAGCAGTTACACGGGTAGCAATCAGCCCCAGCATTTT.

The chain couples TRBV5-1 to TRBJ2-6, with TRBD1 matching 7 bases. The CDR3 is 15 residues long. CDR1 and CDR2 from the germline V gene are SGHRS and YFSETQ. V dropped 7 bases and J dropped 2; count of bases not matched to a gene: 6. In nucleotides, the CDR3 is TGCGCCAGCCAAAGGACAGGCGCTGGGGCCAACGTCCTGACTTTC. Translated: CASQRTGAGANVLTF.

The chain combines TRBV27 with TRBJ1-3, with 8 nucleotides matching TRBD1. The CDR3 extends over 18 amino acids. The germline V gene encodes CDR1 MNHEY and CDR2 SMNVEV (reference sequence). V shed 0 bases, J shed 0 bases, and the junction held 7 bases outside the gene matches. The chain's CDR3 is CASSLSGRGLHSGNTIYF. Here the CDR3 DNA reads TGTGCCAGCAGTTTATCGGGCAGGGGGCTTCACTCTGGAAACACCATATATTTT.

This rearrangement joins TRBV15 to TRBJ2-3; D is uncertain. The CDR3 has 13 amino acids. Looked up from germline, CDR1 is LNHNV and CDR2 is YYDKDF (reference sequence). The V end was cut by 0 bases, the J end by 5 bases, with 6 bases between. The CDR3 region has the DNA TGTGCCACCAGCAGAGACTTCAGAGATACGCAGTATTTT. Protein product: CATSRDFRDTQYF.

This clone was detected a few times. This sequence joins TRBV5-1 and TRBJ2-7; D ambiguous. The V gene's germline CDR1 is SGHRS and CDR2 YFSETQ. V was shortened by 0 bases and J by 5 bases, with 12 bases between the two germline ends. The CDR3 totals 14 residues. As DNA, the CDR3 is TGCGCCAGCAGCTTGGCCCTCCACACGGACGAGCAGTACTTC. Translation: CASSLALHTDEQYF.

V usage is TRBV9 and J usage is TRBJ1-2, with D possibly being TRBD1 (6 bases). The CDR3 spans 14 residues. The germline V gene encodes CDR1 SGDLS and CDR2 YYNGEE. The V and J ends lost 2 bases and 2 bases respectively, with 10 bases between them. The CDR3 protein is CASSVTGHNYGYTF. DNA for the CDR3: TGTGCCAGCAGCGTTACGGGACACAACTATGGCTACACCTTC.

CDR3 coding DNA: TGTGCCAGCAGAAGACTAGCGGAGTACCAAGAGACCCAGTACTTC. Translation gives CASRRLAEYQETQYF. The chain combines TRBV27 with TRBJ2-5, with 9 bases identical to TRBD2. The CDR3 loop spans 15 amino acids. CDR1 and CDR2 from the germline V gene are MNHEY and SMNVEV (reference sequence). V was clipped by 6 bases and J by 0 bases; unmatched bases: 5.